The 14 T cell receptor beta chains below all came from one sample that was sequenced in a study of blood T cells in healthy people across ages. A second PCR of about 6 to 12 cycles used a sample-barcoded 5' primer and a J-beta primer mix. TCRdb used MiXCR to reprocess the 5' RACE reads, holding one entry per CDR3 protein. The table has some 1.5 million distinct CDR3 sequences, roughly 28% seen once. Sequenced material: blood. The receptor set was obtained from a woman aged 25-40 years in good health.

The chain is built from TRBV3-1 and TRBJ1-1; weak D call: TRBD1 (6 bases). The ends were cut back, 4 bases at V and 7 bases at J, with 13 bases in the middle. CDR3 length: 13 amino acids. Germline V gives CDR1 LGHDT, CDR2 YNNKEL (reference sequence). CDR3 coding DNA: TGTGCCAGCAGCCCGACGGGGGCGAATGAAGCTTTCTTT. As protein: CASSPTGANEAFF.

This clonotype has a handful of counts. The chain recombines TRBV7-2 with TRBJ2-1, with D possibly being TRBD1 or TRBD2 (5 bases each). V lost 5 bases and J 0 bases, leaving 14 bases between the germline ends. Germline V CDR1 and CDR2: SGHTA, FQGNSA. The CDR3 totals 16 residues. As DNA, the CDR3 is TGTGCCAGCAGCCCTTGGGGGTCTAGCTCCTACAATGAGCAGTTCTTC. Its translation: CASSPWGSSSYNEQFF.

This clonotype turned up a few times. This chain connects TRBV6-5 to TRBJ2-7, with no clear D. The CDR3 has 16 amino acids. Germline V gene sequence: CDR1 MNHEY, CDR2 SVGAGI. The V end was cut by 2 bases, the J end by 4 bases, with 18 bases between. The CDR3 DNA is TGTGCCAGCAGTTACCTCGGCCCTGGGGTCCTATACGAGCAGTACTTC. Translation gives CASSYLGPGVLYEQYF.

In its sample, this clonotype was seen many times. This CDR3 is CSVEAGWDGEQYF. Written as DNA, the CDR3 is TGCAGCGTTGAGGCAGGCTGGGATGGAGAGCAGTACTTC. The rearrangement uses TRBV29-1 and TRBJ2-5; D call uncertain. V lost 3 bases and J 11 bases, leaving 19 bases between the germline ends. CDR3 size: 13 residues. Germline V CDR1 and CDR2: SQVTM, ANQGSEA.

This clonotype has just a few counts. CDR3 in DNA: TGCAGTGCCGCGCCGTCGGGGGGGACCCAAGAGACCCAGTACTTC. Amino acid sequence: CSAAPSGGTQETQYF. The genes are TRBV20-1 and TRBJ2-5, with 8 bases matching TRBD2. Per germline, CDR1 DFQATT and CDR2 SNEGSKA (reference sequence). This CDR3 has 15 amino acids. The V segment lost 6 bases and the J segment 1 base; nucleotides outside the gene matches: 10.

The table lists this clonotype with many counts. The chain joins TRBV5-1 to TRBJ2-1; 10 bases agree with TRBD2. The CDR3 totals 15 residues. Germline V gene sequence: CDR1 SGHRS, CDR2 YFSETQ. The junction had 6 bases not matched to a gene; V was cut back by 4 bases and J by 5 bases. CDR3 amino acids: CASSEAGGSHNEQFF. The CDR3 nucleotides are TGCGCCAGCAGCGAAGCGGGGGGGTCACACAATGAGCAGTTCTTC.

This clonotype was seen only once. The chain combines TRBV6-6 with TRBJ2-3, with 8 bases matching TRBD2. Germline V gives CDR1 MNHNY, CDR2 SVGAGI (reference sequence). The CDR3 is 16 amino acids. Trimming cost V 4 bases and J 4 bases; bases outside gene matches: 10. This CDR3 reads CASSSTQAGGPDTQYF. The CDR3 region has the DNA TGTGCCAGCAGTTCTACTCAGGCGGGGGGCCCAGATACGCAGTATTTT.

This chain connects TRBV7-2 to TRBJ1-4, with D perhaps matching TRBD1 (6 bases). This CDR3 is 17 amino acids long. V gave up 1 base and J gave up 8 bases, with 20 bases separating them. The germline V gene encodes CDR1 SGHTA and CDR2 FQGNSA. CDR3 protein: CASSLDVGAGAREKLFF. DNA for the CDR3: TGTGCCAGCAGCTTAGATGTGGGAGCGGGGGCGCGAGAAAAACTGTTTTTT.

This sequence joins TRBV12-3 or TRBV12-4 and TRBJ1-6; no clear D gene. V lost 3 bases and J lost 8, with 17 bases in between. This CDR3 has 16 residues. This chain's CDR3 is CASSFGFGRSDSPLHF. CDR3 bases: TGTGCCAGCAGTTTCGGGTTTGGGAGATCTGATTCACCCCTCCACTTT.

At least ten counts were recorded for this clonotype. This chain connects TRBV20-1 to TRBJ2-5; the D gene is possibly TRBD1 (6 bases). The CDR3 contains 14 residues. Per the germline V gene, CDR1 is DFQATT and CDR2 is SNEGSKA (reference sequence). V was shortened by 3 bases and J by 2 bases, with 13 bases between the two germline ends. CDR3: CSASKTGQQETQYF. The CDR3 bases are TGCAGTGCTAGTAAGACAGGCCAACAAGAGACCCAGTACTTC.

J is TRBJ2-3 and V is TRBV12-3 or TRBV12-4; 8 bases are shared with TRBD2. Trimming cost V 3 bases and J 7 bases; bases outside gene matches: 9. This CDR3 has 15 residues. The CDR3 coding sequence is TGTGCCAGCAGTTTGCGGGGGGACCCACGGAATACGCAGTATTTT. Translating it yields CASSLRGDPRNTQYF.

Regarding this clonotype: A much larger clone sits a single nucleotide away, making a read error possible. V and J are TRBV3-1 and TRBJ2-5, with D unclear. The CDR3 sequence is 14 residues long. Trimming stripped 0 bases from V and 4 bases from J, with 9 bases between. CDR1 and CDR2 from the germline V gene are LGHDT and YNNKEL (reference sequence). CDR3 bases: TGTGCCAGCAGCCAAGACCGGCTAGGAGAGACCCAGTACTTC. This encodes CASSQDRLGETQYF.

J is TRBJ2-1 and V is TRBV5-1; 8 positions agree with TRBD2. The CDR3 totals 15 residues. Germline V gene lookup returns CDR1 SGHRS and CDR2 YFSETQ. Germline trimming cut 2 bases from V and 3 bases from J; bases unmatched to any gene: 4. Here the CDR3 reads CASSFGSGDYNEQFF. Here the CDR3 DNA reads TGCGCCAGCAGCTTCGGTAGCGGGGACTACAATGAGCAGTTCTTC. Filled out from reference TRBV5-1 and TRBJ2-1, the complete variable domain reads KAGVTQTPRYLIKTRGQQVTLSCSPISGHRSVSWYQQTPGQGLQFLFEYFSETQRNKGNFPGRFSGRQFSNSRSEMNVSTLELGDSALYLCASSFGSGDYNEQFFGPGTRLTVL.

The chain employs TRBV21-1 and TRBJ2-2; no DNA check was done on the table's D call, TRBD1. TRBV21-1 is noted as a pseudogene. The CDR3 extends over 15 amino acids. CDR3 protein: CASTRTGHDTGELFF. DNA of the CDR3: TGTGCCAGCACGAGGACAGGACACGACACCGGGGAGCTGTTTTTT.